The 18 T cell receptor beta chains listed next were all sequenced from one sample in a study of T-cell memory formation after mild COVID-19. MiXCR, applied by TCRdb to the 5' RACE reads, yields one record per CDR3 protein. The sample consists of about 470,000 distinct CDR3 sequences, 15% to 20% of them appearing once. Sequenced: PBMCs or a T cell subset sorted from them (not recorded which). These TCRs come from an adult woman who had mild COVID-19 (a few samples of this study predate the infection). Cell type and time point are not known.

This chain links TRBV7-2 with TRBJ2-7, with TRBD2 identical over 10 bases. V trimming: 5 bases; J trimming: 0 bases; junction bases outside the gene matches: 4. The germline V gene encodes CDR1 SGHTA and CDR2 FQGNSA. The CDR3 is 15 residues long. The CDR3 DNA sequence: TGTGCCAGCAGCAAACTAGCGGGGAGCTCCTACGAGCAGTACTTC. This codes for CASSKLAGSSYEQYF.

J is TRBJ2-7 and V is TRBV6-2 or TRBV6-3, with 10 nucleotides matching TRBD1. This CDR3 has 15 amino acids. Germline V lookup: CDR1 MNHEY, CDR2 SVGEGT. J was trimmed by 2 bases and V by 8 bases; bases with no gene match: 9. Here the CDR3 reads CASWRPGTGAYEQYF. CDR3 nucleotide sequence: TGTGCCAGCTGGAGACCCGGGACAGGGGCCTACGAGCAGTACTTC.

The chain has TRBV2 and TRBJ2-7; 9 bases align to TRBD2. V dropped 3 bases and J dropped 3; count of bases not matched to a gene: 3. This CDR3 has 14 residues. The germline V gene encodes CDR1 SNHLY and CDR2 FYNNEI. CDR3 sequence (DNA): TGTGCCAGCAGTGAGCTAGCGGGGATCTACGAGCAGTACTTC. Translating it yields CASSELAGIYEQYF.

The chain is built from TRBV7-6 and TRBJ2-3; 7 bases are a match to TRBD2. CDR3 length: 18 amino acids. J gave up 2 bases and V 4 bases, and 15 bases lay outside the gene matches. CDR1 is SGHVS and CDR2 is FNYEAQ in the germline V gene. The CDR3 here is CASSWVRGSRGDTDTQYF. The CDR3 DNA sequence: TGTGCCAGCAGCTGGGTTCGGGGGAGCCGGGGGGACACAGATACGCAGTATTTT.

The rearrangement uses TRBV6-1 and TRBJ2-7, with D maybe TRBD1 (6 bases). The CDR3 spans 13 residues. Per germline, CDR1 MNHNS and CDR2 SASEGT. V gave up 0 bases and J gave up 4 bases, with 7 bases separating them. CDR3 in DNA: TGTGCCAGCAGTGAAGCGAGGGGGTACGAGCAGTACTTC. The encoded protein is CASSEARGYEQYF.

This clonotype was seen a handful of times. The chain is built from TRBV28 and TRBJ2-7; D remains ambiguous. With 6 bases removed from V and 0 bases from J, the gap between germline ends came to 15 bases. Germline V gives CDR1 MDHEN, CDR2 SYDVKM. The CDR3 contains 15 residues. The CDR3 nucleotides are TGTGCCAGCAGCGCGGCCAGCCTTATCTCCTACGAGCAGTACTTC. Its protein product is CASSAASLISYEQYF. The full variable domain, in which reference TRBV28 and TRBJ2-7 provide the parts outside the CDR3, is DVKVTQSSRYLVKRTGEKVFLECVQDMDHENMFWYRQDPGLGLRLIYFSYDVKMKEKGDIPEGYSVSREKKERFSLILESASTNQTSMYLCASSAASLISYEQYFGPGTRLTVT.

A few counts support this clonotype. The chain uses TRBV7-9 and TRBJ2-1; D uncertain. Germline V lookup: CDR1 SEHNR, CDR2 FQNEAQ (reference sequence). The CDR3 runs to 16 residues. Trimming cost V 6 bases and J 0 bases, with 15 bases left between them. DNA for the CDR3: TGTGCCAGCAGTCCTCGGACGAGTAGCTCCTACAATGAGCAGTTCTTC. The encoded protein is CASSPRTSSSYNEQFF.

There are a few counts of this clonotype. V gene TRBV20-1 combines with J gene TRBJ2-7; 10 positions match TRBD1. Germline CDR1 reads DFQATT; CDR2 reads SNEGSKA (reference sequence). The J segment lost 4 bases and the V segment lost 6 bases, leaving 9 bases of the junction unmatched. The CDR3 contains 14 residues. In DNA form, the CDR3 reads TGCAGTGCATATAGGGGACAGGGGATATACGAGCAGTACTTC. This encodes CSAYRGQGIYEQYF.

This clonotype was seen only a few times. The J gene is TRBJ1-2, the V gene TRBV7-2, with 9 bases aligning to TRBD1. Germline lookup yields CDR1 SGHTA and CDR2 FQGNSA. The V gene end was trimmed by 1 base and the J gene end by 5 bases; junction bases not matched to a gene: 8. CDR3 length equals 16 residues. The CDR3, as DNA: TGTGCCAGCAGCTTAGTCCAACAGGGGGCGTATTATGGCTACACCTTC. Protein product: CASSLVQQGAYYGYTF.

This rearrangement joins TRBV20-1 to TRBJ2-2; D is uncertain. Germline V gene data show CDR1 as DFQATT and CDR2 as SNEGSKA (reference sequence). The length of the CDR3 is 14 residues. V lost 1 base and J lost 7, with 13 bases in between. The CDR3 spells CSARGSVAGGELFF. The CDR3 coding sequence is TGCAGTGCTAGAGGCAGCGTCGCTGGCGGGGAGCTGTTTTTT.

The chain has TRBV30 and TRBJ1-5; the D is unclear. This CDR3 is 12 amino acids long. The germline V gene encodes CDR1 GTSNPN and CDR2 SVGIG (reference sequence). V was shortened by 2 bases and J by 9 bases, with 11 bases between the two germline ends. CDR3 sequence: CAWSTTLTPQHF. CDR3 nucleotides: TGTGCCTGGAGTACCACCCTAACGCCCCAGCATTTT.

This clonotype was counted a few times. The rearrangement uses TRBV10-3 and TRBJ2-3; 7 bases are shared with TRBD2. CDR1 is ENHRY, CDR2 SYGVKD, per germline. J was trimmed by 4 bases and V by 10 bases; bases with no gene match: 11. CDR3 size: 14 residues. CDR3 DNA sequence: TGTGCCACCACCCGGCGGGAGCTTCCAGATACGCAGTATTTT. Its translation is CATTRRELPDTQYF.

This rearrangement joins TRBV24-1 to TRBJ1-4, with 11 bases that match TRBD1. The CDR3 contains 15 residues. Germline V gives CDR1 KGHDR, CDR2 SFDVKD. V was clipped by 4 bases and J by 7 bases; unmatched bases: 4. CDR3 coding DNA: TGTGCCACCAGTGAAAGGACAGGGGGCGTTGAAAAACTGTTTTTT. Encoded protein: CATSERTGGVEKLFF.

The V call is TRBV11-2, the J call TRBJ2-5; the match to TRBD1 covers 7 bases. CDR1 is SGHAT, CDR2 FQNNGV, per germline. The CDR3 contains 16 residues. V trimming: 5 bases; J trimming: 5 bases; junction bases outside the gene matches: 14. CDR3 region: CASSPSPIGGRETQYF. The DNA of the CDR3 is TGTGCCAGCAGCCCATCACCCATAGGGGGCAGGGAGACCCAGTACTTC. Combining the CDR3 with reference TRBV11-2 and TRBJ2-5 gives the whole variable domain EAGVAQSPRYKIIEKRQSVAFWCNPISGHATLYWYQQILGQGPKLLIQFQNNGVVDDSQLPKDRFSAERLKGVDSTLKIQPAKLEDSAVYLCASSPSPIGGRETQYFGPGTRLLVL.

This clonotype showed up just a few times. The J gene is TRBJ2-3, the V gene TRBV12-3 or TRBV12-4; TRBD1 aligns across 7 bases. V lost 6 bases and J lost 2; bases outside the gene matches: 5. The CDR3 loop spans 14 amino acids. The CDR3 sequence is CASSWTGYTDTQYF. The CDR3 DNA reads as TGTGCCAGCAGCTGGACAGGCTACACAGATACGCAGTATTTT.

The DNA for the CDR3 is TGCAGTGCTAGAGCCTGGACTAGCGGGAGGCAGGAGACCCAGTACTTC. Amino acid sequence: CSARAWTSGRQETQYF. The gene calls are TRBV20-1 and TRBJ2-5, with 14 bases identical to TRBD2. The J segment lost 5 bases and the V segment lost 1 base, leaving 6 bases of the junction unmatched. Germline V gene sequence: CDR1 DFQATT, CDR2 SNEGSKA (reference sequence). The CDR3 covers 16 residues.

The table lists this clonotype with a few counts. The rearrangement links TRBV5-1 to TRBJ2-3; 16 nucleotides agree with TRBD2. The germline V gene encodes CDR1 SGHRS and CDR2 YFSETQ. V lost 5 bases to trimming and J lost 8 bases; unmatched junction nucleotides: 11. The CDR3 length is 17 residues. Here the CDR3 DNA reads TGCGCCAGCAGTTCCCGCGGGACTAGCGGGGGGGCTGGTACGCAGTATTTT. Amino acid sequence: CASSSRGTSGGAGTQYF. The full variable domain, rest sourced from reference TRBV5-1 and TRBJ2-3, is KAGVTQTPRYLIKTRGQQVTLSCSPISGHRSVSWYQQTPGQGLQFLFEYFSETQRNKGNFPGRFSGRQFSNSRSEMNVSTLELGDSALYLCASSSRGTSGGAGTQYFGPGTRLTVL.

The chain joins TRBV3-1 to TRBJ1-1, with D tentatively TRBD1 (5 bases). CDR3 length: 15 amino acids. Germline V CDR1 and CDR2: LGHDT, YNNKEL (reference sequence). V was pared by 4 bases and J by 6 bases, with 18 bases between. CDR3 nucleotide sequence: TGTGCCAGCAGCCCAGAGGGGCTCAATGGGGCTGAAGCTTTCTTT. The encoded protein is CASSPEGLNGAEAFF.